Listed below are T cell receptor beta chains from one sample, sequenced in a study of CD8 T cells in Susac syndrome. TCRdb re-called the immunoSEQ multiplex PCR reads through MiXCR, storing one row per CDR3 protein. The data contain some 75,000 distinct CDR3 sequences, 80% to 95% of them seen just once; the ten biggest clones take up roughly 0.47%. The sequenced material came from CD8+ T cells from PBMCs. The receptors were sampled from a human donor with Susac syndrome. Both conserved end residues are part of each CDR3. A D gene is named only where the DNA matches it firmly. Not every row has a clone size; where given, it reads once, few, many or a size class.

size | length | J | V | D | DNA | CDR3
. | 14 | TRBJ2-5 | TRBV3-1 | TRBD2 | TGTGCCAGCAGCTACTTAGCGGGAGAAGAGACCCAGTACTTC | CASSYLAGEETQYF
. | 15 | TRBJ1-6 | TRBV7-2 | . | TGTGCCAGCAGCCCGCCGGGACGGACAAATTCACCCCTCCACTTT | CASSPPGRTNSPLHF
. | 13 | TRBJ2-7 | TRBV12-3/TRBV12-4 | . | TGTGCCAGCTCCCCTGGGGAGCCCGGCGAGCAGTACTTC | CASSPGEPGEQYF
. | 16 | TRBJ2-1 | TRBV30 | TRBD2 | TGTGCCTGGAGTGTACAATGGGGACTAGCGGGAAATGAGCAGTTCTTC | CAWSVQWGLAGNEQFF
. | 15 | TRBJ2-1 | TRBV4-2 | . | TGTGCCAGCAGCCAAGGGGCTAGCGTCTGGAATGATCAGTTCTTC | CASSQGASVWNDQFF
. | 16 | TRBJ2-6 | TRBV28 | . | TGTGCCAGCAGACCACAGAGGGGGTCTGGGGCCAACGTCCTGACTTTC | CASRPQRGSGANVLTF
. | 15 | TRBJ2-7 | TRBV7-9 | TRBD1 | TGTGCCAGCAGCACGCAACGACAGGGGACGGGGGAGCAGTACTTC | CASSTQRQGTGEQYF
. | 13 | TRBJ1-5 | TRBV2 | . | TGTGCCAGCAGCAGGGGCCACAATCAGCCCCAGCATTTT | CASSRGHNQPQHF
. | 16 | TRBJ1-2 | TRBV6-5 | . | TGTGCCAGCAGTTACTCCCTGGGGGAGGGAAACTATGGCTACACCTTC | CASSYSLGEGNYGYTF
. | 14 | TRBJ2-5 | TRBV28 | . | TGTGCCAGCAGTGGTGGGGGGGGCGAAGAGACCCAGTACTTC | CASSGGGGEETQYF
. | 13 | TRBJ2-3 | TRBV28 | . | TGTGCCAGCATACAGCGGAGCCGAGATACGCAGTATTTT | CASIQRSRDTQYF
. | 17 | TRBJ2-1 | TRBV5-1 | . | TGCGCCAGCAGCTTGTTCTCCGGCTGGAGCTCCTACAATGAGCAGTTCTTC | CASSLFSGWSSYNEQFF
. | 15 | TRBJ2-2 | TRBV28 | TRBD2 | TGTGCCAGCAGATTAGCGGGAGCGTACACCGGGGAGCTGTTTTTT | CASRLAGAYTGELFF
. | 17 | TRBJ2-5 | TRBV15 | . | TGTGCCACCAGCAGAGTATTAGCAAGGTTGGTCCAAGAGACCCAGTACTTC | CATSRVLARLVQETQYF
. | 15 | TRBJ1-2 | TRBV12-3/TRBV12-4 | . | TGTGCCAGCAGTCACCGTCGGTTGGCTAGCTATGGCTACACCTTC | CASSHRRLASYGYTF
. | 14 | TRBJ2-3 | TRBV20-1 | TRBD1 | TGCAGTGCTAGAGAAGACAGGGGCACAGATACGCAGTATTTT | CSAREDRGTDTQYF
. | 12 | TRBJ1-5 | TRBV20-1 | . | TGCAGTGCTAGTCGGAAGAATCAGCCCCAGCATTTT | CSASRKNQPQHF
. | 11 | TRBJ2-2 | TRBV7-9 | . | TGTGCCAGCAGCCCCTCCGGGGAGCTGTTTTTT | CASSPSGELFF
. | 16 | TRBJ1-1 | TRBV3-1 | TRBD1 | TGTGCCAGCAGCTCACATGACAGGGATTCGGACACTGAAGCTTTCTTT | CASSSHDRDSDTEAFF
. | 15 | TRBJ2-7 | TRBV30 | . | TGTGCCTGGGCCCCAGTAATGGTGGACTCTCGGGAGCAGTACTTC | CAWAPVMVDSREQYF
. | 12 | TRBJ2-2 | TRBV5-6 | . | TGTGCCAGCAGCTTGTGGGACGGGGAGCTGTTTTTT | CASSLWDGELFF
. | 17 | TRBJ1-2 | TRBV30 | TRBD1 | TGTGCCTGGAGTGCGGGGACAGGCCCATACGGAAGCTATGGCTACACCTTC | CAWSAGTGPYGSYGYTF
. | 13 | TRBJ2-3 | TRBV20-1 | . | TGCAGTGCTTTAGACTTTTCCCAAGATACGCAGTATTTT | CSALDFSQDTQYF
. | 14 | TRBJ2-7 | TRBV5-4 | . | TGTGCCAGCAGCTTGGCGCAGGGTATCAACGAGCAGTACTTC | CASSLAQGINEQYF
. | 16 | TRBJ2-7 | TRBV4-3 | . | TGCGCCAGCAGCCAAGGGACGGGACTGATCTCCTACGAGCAGTACTTC | CASSQGTGLISYEQYF
. | 11 | TRBJ1-1 | TRBV27 | . | TGTGCCAGCAGTCCAGGGGCGGGAGCTTTCTTT | CASSPGAGAFF
. | 16 | TRBJ2-1 | TRBV20-1 | . | TGCAGTGCTAGAGATCACCACGGGGAGGGGGACAATGAGCAGTTCTTC | CSARDHHGEGDNEQFF
. | 16 | TRBJ1-3 | TRBV6-1 | TRBD1 | TGTGCCAGCAGTGAAGCGGGACAGCTCTCTGGAAACACCATATATTTT | CASSEAGQLSGNTIYF
. | 16 | TRBJ2-5 | TRBV9 | TRBD1 | TGTGCCAGCAGCGTAGGAGGACAGGGCCCCCAAGAGACCCAGTACTTC | CASSVGGQGPQETQYF
. | 13 | TRBJ2-7 | TRBV29-1 | TRBD1 | TGCAGCGTTTGGACAGGTCGGTCCTACGAGCAGTACTTC | CSVWTGRSYEQYF
. | 16 | TRBJ2-2 | TRBV6-2/TRBV6-3 | . | TGTGCCAGCTCGCCTCAGGGGACCTACGGCACCGGGGAGCTGTTTTTT | CASSPQGTYGTGELFF
once | 15 | TRBJ2-7 | TRBV2 | . | TGTGCCAGCAGCAGTCAGCCGGACAGCTCCTACGAGCAGTACTTC | CASSSQPDSSYEQYF
. | 18 | TRBJ2-1 | TRBV4-2 | TRBD2 | TGTGCCAGCAGCCAAGATCCACTGACGGGGGGGCCTTGGGGTGAGCAGTTCTTC | CASSQDPLTGGPWGEQFF
. | 16 | TRBJ2-3 | TRBV3-1 | TRBD2 | TGTGCCAGCAGCCTACTAGCGGGAGGGGAGTTAGATACGCAGTATTTT | CASSLLAGGELDTQYF
. | 13 | TRBJ1-1 | TRBV12-3/TRBV12-4 | TRBD1 | TGTGCCGGACAGGGACCGATGAACACTGAAGCTTTCTTT | CAGQGPMNTEAFF
. | 16 | TRBJ2-2 | TRBV2 | . | TGTGCCAGCAGTGAAGCGCTGGCGCCTATCCTCGGGGAGCTGTTTTTT | CASSEALAPILGELFF
. | 16 | TRBJ2-6 | TRBV2 | TRBD1 | TGTGCCAGCAGACGGGACAGCAACTCTGGGGCCAACGTCCTGACTTTC | CASRRDSNSGANVLTF
. | 16 | TRBJ2-1 | TRBV14 | TRBD2 | TGTGCCAGCAGCCAAGGTCTCCGGGGGGTATACAATGAGCAGTTCTTC | CASSQGLRGVYNEQFF
. | 13 | TRBJ2-7 | TRBV5-1 | TRBD1 | TGCGCCAGCAAAGAAGGACAGGCCAACGAGCAGTACTTC | CASKEGQANEQYF
. | 13 | TRBJ1-4 | TRBV6-1 | . | TGTGCCAGCAGAGGGGTGGGTAATGAAAAACTGTTTTTT | CASRGVGNEKLFF
. | 15 | TRBJ2-7 | TRBV5-1 | . | TGCGCCAGCAGCTTGGAGCAATGGGGCTCCTACGAGCAGTACTTC | CASSLEQWGSYEQYF
. | 13 | TRBJ1-5 | TRBV6-1 | . | TGTGCCAGCAGTGACCGGGAAAGTCAGCCCCAGCATTTT | CASSDRESQPQHF
. | 17 | TRBJ2-6 | TRBV7-9 | . | TGTGCCAGCCCCTCCGGGACAAGGACCTCTGGGGCCAACGTCCTGACTTTC | CASPSGTRTSGANVLTF
. | 18 | TRBJ2-7 | TRBV5-4 | . | TGTGCCAGCAGCTTGGTCGGGGCAGAAAGCCTTCGAGTGTACGAGCAGTACTTC | CASSLVGAESLRVYEQYF
. | 12 | TRBJ2-5 | TRBV18 | . | TGTGCCAGCTCGACGTACCAAGAGACCCAGTACTTC | CASSTYQETQYF
. | 18 | TRBJ2-1 | TRBV6-5 | TRBD2 | TGTGCCAGCAGTTTCTCCCCCGGACTAGCGGGCACCTACAATGAGCAGTTCTTC | CASSFSPGLAGTYNEQFF
. | 17 | TRBJ1-3 | TRBV6-5 | TRBD1 | TGTGCCAGCAGTTACTCGACCCTCCAGGGGGCTGAAAACACCATATATTTT | CASSYSTLQGAENTIYF
. | 13 | TRBJ1-2 | TRBV5-8 | TRBD1 | TGTGCCAGCAGCTCGGACAGGCGTGGGGGCTACACCTTC | CASSSDRRGGYTF
. | 14 | TRBJ2-1 | TRBV19 | TRBD2 | TGTGCCAGTGATAGCGGGAGGGCCGGCCGTGAGCAGTTCTTC | CASDSGRAGREQFF
. | 16 | TRBJ2-5 | TRBV27 | TRBD2 | TGTGCCAGCAGCAGACGCGGGAGAGAGCGCTTGGAGACCCAGTACTTC | CASSRRGRERLETQYF
. | 12 | TRBJ2-1 | TRBV3-1 | . | TGTGCCAGCAGCCGAGGTGGGCCTGGGGAGTTCTTC | CASSRGGPGEFF
. | 15 | TRBJ1-1 | TRBV28 | . | TGTGCCAGCAGTTGGGGGACCAGGCTGAACACTGAAGCTTTCTTT | CASSWGTRLNTEAFF
. | 13 | TRBJ1-1 | TRBV5-1 | . | TGCGCCAGCAGCTTGGCAACGGGCTCTGAAGCTTTCTTT | CASSLATGSEAFF
. | 21 | TRBJ2-6 | TRBV30 | TRBD1 | TGTGCCTGGAGTGCCTGGACAGGGGAAGTTTTGGGAACCTCTGGGGCCAACGTCCTGACTTTC | CAWSAWTGEVLGTSGANVLTF
. | 14 | TRBJ1-1 | TRBV20-1 | . | TGCAGTGCTAGTTCTGGGGATTGGAACACTGAAGCTTTCTTT | CSASSGDWNTEAFF
. | 12 | TRBJ1-2 | TRBV28 | . | TGTGCCAGCCGGGAGCAGTTCTATGGCTACACCTTC | CASREQFYGYTF
. | 15 | TRBJ2-6 | TRBV7-9 | . | TGTGCCAGCAGTCGAGGGAGCTCTGGGGCCAACGTCCTGACTTTC | CASSRGSSGANVLTF
. | 15 | TRBJ1-1 | TRBV19 | . | TGTGCCAGTACTAATCCCCGGTTTGCTCCCTTGATGGCTTTCTTT | CASTNPRFAPLMAFF
. | 13 | TRBJ1-2 | TRBV20-1 | . | TGCAGTGCTAGAGACCGAGGGAACTATGGCTACACCTTC | CSARDRGNYGYTF